There are a few counts of the clone carrying this TCR beta chain. Through a sample-barcoded 5' primer and a J-beta primer mix, a second PCR was run for roughly 6 to 11 cycles. TCRdb analysed the 5' RACE reads with MiXCR anew, one entry per CDR3 protein. The repertoire holds about 1.4 million distinct CDR3 sequences, with roughly 60% as singletons. This sample is part of a study of blood T cells in healthy people across ages. CDR3 length: 14 amino acids. The V segment lost 4 bases and the J segment 1 base; nucleotides outside the gene matches: 7. The germline V gene has CDR1 DFQATT and CDR2 SNEGSKA (reference sequence).

This TCR came from a man in his late teens or twenties in good health. The chain joins TRBV20-1 to TRBJ2-7, with TRBD1 matching 7 bases. Sequenced material: blood. Here the CDR3 DNA reads TGCAGTGCTATGCTGGGACAGCAGTCCTACGAGCAGTACTTC. It codes for CSAMLGQQSYEQYF.